Listed below are T cell receptor beta chains from one sample, sequenced in a study of cytomegalovirus exposure and HLA in healthy donors. Clones were read by immunoSEQ multiplex PCR, and TCRdb kept only the in-frame ones, dropping some. The sample consists of about 170,000 clones, 75% to 80% of them appearing once. Material for sequencing was PBMCs. These receptors originate from a man in his forties in good health and CMV-seropositive. CDR3s leave out the opening cysteine and the closing phenylalanine or tryptophan. A D gene is named only where the DNA matches it firmly.

v_call: TRBV30
d_call: TRBD2
j_call: TRBJ2-7
cdr3_aa: AWSSAGGTWHEQY

v_call: TRBV5-1
d_call: TRBD1
j_call: TRBJ1-5
cdr3_aa: ASRQGSNQPQH

v_call: TRBV28
d_call: TRBD1
j_call: TRBJ1-3
cdr3_aa: ASSLGGQERNTIY

v_call: TRBV19
d_call: TRBD1
j_call: TRBJ2-7
cdr3_aa: ASSIRGQGPYEQY

v_call: TRBV5-1
d_call: .
j_call: TRBJ1-5
cdr3_aa: ASSLVGGSNQPQH

v_call: TRBV5-1
d_call: .
j_call: TRBJ2-2
cdr3_aa: TSGRGIGNTGELF

v_call: TRBV5-1
d_call: TRBD2
j_call: TRBJ2-3
cdr3_aa: ASSPIAGDTDTQY

v_call: TRBV5-4
d_call: TRBD2
j_call: TRBJ2-3
cdr3_aa: ASSLGKRGSTDTQY

v_call: TRBV5-1
d_call: TRBD2
j_call: TRBJ2-1
cdr3_aa: ASSLMSGGRYEQF

v_call: TRBV5-1
d_call: .
j_call: TRBJ1-2
cdr3_aa: ASSSRPGGDYGYT

v_call: TRBV6-1
d_call: TRBD1
j_call: TRBJ1-1
cdr3_aa: ASSSQTGYDAAF

v_call: TRBV11-3
d_call: TRBD1
j_call: TRBJ2-3
cdr3_aa: ASNSGTGGRTDTQY

v_call: TRBV7-3
d_call: .
j_call: TRBJ1-3
cdr3_aa: ASSRESGNTIY

v_call: TRBV5-4
d_call: .
j_call: TRBJ2-5
cdr3_aa: ASSPGLQETQY

v_call: TRBV9
d_call: TRBD2
j_call: TRBJ2-7
cdr3_aa: ASSVDGAGGSYEQY

v_call: TRBV6-5
d_call: .
j_call: TRBJ1-6
cdr3_aa: ASRGGQGSPLH

v_call: TRBV28
d_call: TRBD2
j_call: TRBJ2-2
cdr3_aa: ASSTRTHPGRVI

v_call: TRBV5-4
d_call: TRBD2
j_call: TRBJ2-3
cdr3_aa: ASSGTSGGTDTQY

v_call: TRBV5-1
d_call: TRBD2
j_call: TRBJ2-5
cdr3_aa: ASSLSLAAPRETQY

v_call: TRBV19
d_call: TRBD1
j_call: TRBJ2-3
cdr3_aa: ASSIGRGPFTNTQY

v_call: TRBV4-1
d_call: TRBD1
j_call: TRBJ1-2
cdr3_aa: ASSTGTGAYGGGYT

v_call: TRBV6-6
d_call: .
j_call: TRBJ1-5
cdr3_aa: ASSYSLLSQH

v_call: TRBV2
d_call: TRBD2
j_call: TRBJ2-5
cdr3_aa: AEYPLAAGEVETQY

v_call: TRBV5-1
d_call: TRBD1
j_call: TRBJ1-4
cdr3_aa: ASRGDSYEKLF

v_call: TRBV4-1
d_call: TRBD1
j_call: TRBJ2-2
cdr3_aa: ASSQTGGFTGELF

v_call: TRBV5-4
d_call: .
j_call: TRBJ2-1
cdr3_aa: ASSGRHLPADEQF

v_call: TRBV30
d_call: .
j_call: TRBJ2-6
cdr3_aa: AWRAGYFYSGANGLT

v_call: TRBV5-1
d_call: TRBD2
j_call: TRBJ2-1
cdr3_aa: ASSFNSGRGSYNEQF

v_call: TRBV7-2
d_call: TRBD1
j_call: TRBJ1-4
cdr3_aa: ASSPPLGQDEKLF

v_call: TRBV10-3
d_call: .
j_call: TRBJ2-4
cdr3_aa: AIRQGGEDIQY